The entry that follows covers one TCR beta chain sequence. The V gene lost 3 bases and the J gene lost 1 base, with 9 bases spanning the gap. Germline CDR1 is MDHEN and CDR2 is SYDVKM. The CDR3 runs to 14 residues. RNA amounts of about 0.5 to 1 ug underwent reverse transcription with random hexamers. Via MiXCR, TCRdb re-called the immunoSEQ multiplex PCR reads, giving one row per CDR3 protein. The repertoire includes roughly 190,000 distinct CDR3 sequences, approximately 95% of them detected once, and 0.1% sits in the top ten. This specimen comes from a study of CD8 T cells in Susac syndrome. Sequencing was carried out using CD4+ T cells from PBMCs. This TCR derives from a human donor in good health. The chain recombines TRBV28 with TRBJ1-1; D call uncertain. The CDR3 bases are TGTGCCAGCAGTTTTGGCTACCCGAACACTGAAGCTTTCTTT. Translated, it gives CASSFGYPNTEAFF.